This entry lists 11 T cell receptor beta chains sequenced from one sample in a study of identical twins. MiXCR was run by TCRdb on the 5' RACE reads, yielding one entry per CDR3 protein. This sample has approximately 590,000 distinct CDR3 sequences, with around a tenth found just once. This sample was shared with a second study, whose subject was yellow fever vaccine responses in identical twins.

The sequencing input was PBMCs. The receptors were sampled from a woman aged 18-29 years in good health.

This clonotype was observed at least ten times. The chain couples TRBV4-3 to TRBJ2-5; TRBD1 aligns across 9 bases. Per germline, CDR1 LGHNA and CDR2 YSLEER. The CDR3 spans 14 residues. After removal of 4 bases from V and 5 bases from J, the junction contained 5 bases not matched to a gene. Here the CDR3 DNA reads TGCGCCAGCAGCCCGGGACAGGGTCCCGAGACCCAGTACTTC. This sequence encodes CASSPGQGPETQYF.

Only a few counts were recorded for this clonotype. This chain uses TRBV10-3 with TRBJ2-1; 9 positions match TRBD1. The junction had 6 bases not matched to a gene; V was cut back by 6 bases and J by 0 bases. This CDR3 has 16 amino acids. Germline V CDR1 and CDR2: ENHRY, SYGVKD. CDR3 coding DNA: TGTGCCATCAGCACTCTGACAGGGGGCTCCTACAATGAGCAGTTCTTC. Protein sequence: CAISTLTGGSYNEQFF.

This clonotype was observed a few times. V gene TRBV7-3 combines with J gene TRBJ2-5, with D possibly TRBD2 on 6 matching bases. Trimming cost V 0 bases and J 5 bases, with 13 bases left between them. This CDR3 has 15 amino acids. Germline V gene lookup returns CDR1 SGHTA and CDR2 FQGTGA. CDR3 in DNA: TGTGCCAGCAGCTTAACGGGGGGACCCGAGGAGACCCAGTACTTC. Translation gives CASSLTGGPEETQYF.

This clonotype was recorded a few times. The chain combines TRBV3-1 with TRBJ2-3; D gene unclear. The CDR3 loop spans 16 amino acids. Trimming removed 0 bases from V and 2 bases from J, with 12 bases in between. Germline V gene lookup returns CDR1 LGHDT and CDR2 YNNKEL (reference sequence). The CDR3 DNA reads TGTGCCAGCAGCCAAGAGTTGACGCGCGCCACAGATACGCAGTATTTT. Its protein is CASSQELTRATDTQYF.

This clonotype has ten or more counts. The chain recombines TRBV4-1 with TRBJ2-3, with TRBD1 matching 8 bases. V trimming: 0 bases; J trimming: 5 bases; junction bases outside the gene matches: 10. The CDR3 is 17 residues long. Germline V gene data show CDR1 as MGHRA and CDR2 as YSYEKL. CDR3 loop: CASSQDYQGALVDTQYF. CDR3 sequence (DNA): TGCGCCAGCAGCCAAGATTATCAGGGGGCGCTGGTAGATACGCAGTATTTT.

This clonotype was detected only a few times. V usage is TRBV9 and J usage is TRBJ2-2, with 8 nucleotides matching TRBD1. CDR3 size: 14 residues. Germline V gene lookup returns CDR1 SGDLS and CDR2 YYNGEE. V lost 3 bases, J lost 5 bases, and 3 bases stayed unmatched. CDR3 sequence (DNA): TGTGCCAGCAGCGCACGACAGGGGACCGGGGAGCTGTTTTTT. It specifies CASSARQGTGELFF.

The rearrangement uses TRBV6-2 or TRBV6-3 and TRBJ1-1, with D tentatively TRBD1 (6 bases). CDR1 and CDR2 from the germline V gene are MNHEY and SVGEGT. There are 14 residues in the CDR3. Trimming stripped 2 bases from V and 7 bases from J, with 14 bases between. The CDR3 region has the DNA TGTGCCAGCAGTTACGGAGGGGGGCGCGATGAAGCTTTCTTT. Amino acid sequence: CASSYGGGRDEAFF.

J is TRBJ2-7 and V is TRBV20-1, with D possibly matching TRBD2 (6 bases). The V end was cut by 0 bases, the J end by 2 bases, with 23 bases between. Looked up from germline, CDR1 is DFQATT and CDR2 is SNEGSKA (reference sequence). The CDR3 spans 18 residues. Here the CDR3 DNA reads TGCAGTGCTAGAGATCGGCGGGGAGCGGGTGGGGGTACCTACGAGCAGTACTTC. Translating gives CSARDRRGAGGGTYEQYF.

In this sample, this clonotype turned up a few times. The chain recombines TRBV5-1 with TRBJ2-2, with 12 nucleotides matching TRBD2. V shed 4 bases, J shed 4 bases, and the junction held 8 bases outside the gene matches. In germline, CDR1 is SGHRS, CDR2 YFSETQ. The CDR3 spans 17 residues. The CDR3 DNA follows: TGCGCCAGCAGCCCTAGCGGGGGGGCGATGGTCACCGGGGAGCTGTTTTTT. Translation: CASSPSGGAMVTGELFF.

The chain uses TRBV6-4 and TRBJ2-1; D is uncertain. The CDR3 is 14 amino acids. Germline values: CDR1 MRHNA, CDR2 SNTAGT. Between the trimmed V and J ends, which lost 0 bases and 3 bases, there was a span of 6 bases. The CDR3: CASSDSEDYNEQFF. The CDR3 DNA follows: TGTGCCAGCAGTGACTCGGAAGACTACAATGAGCAGTTCTTC.

In its sample, this clonotype was seen many times. The V gene is TRBV7-2, the J gene TRBJ2-3; 8 bases align to TRBD2. The CDR3 totals 14 residues. CDR1 is SGHTA, CDR2 FQGNSA, per germline. After removal of 4 bases from V and 5 bases from J, the junction contained 5 bases not matched to a gene. The CDR3 DNA is TGTGCCAGCAGCTCTCGGGGGGGCCTAGATACGCAGTATTTT. Translating it yields CASSSRGGLDTQYF.